These T cell receptor beta chains were read from a single sample in a study of blood T cell repertoires in COVID-19. TCRdb keeps only in-frame clones here, not all; method: immunoSEQ multiplex PCR. The profile shows over 85,000 clones, approximately 84% of them singletons. Sequenced: peripheral blood. Every receptor here comes from a man between 35 and 55 years old with active or convalescent COVID-19. Each CDR3 is given without its conserved first and last residue. Fields, in order: clone size, V gene, J gene, CDR3 protein. Only part of the rows carry a size: once, few, many, or a class if the clone is expanded.

clone_size: NA
v_call: TRBV6-1
j_call: TRBJ1-2
cdr3_aa: ASSERGSGGNYGYT

clone_size: NA
v_call: TRBV29-1
j_call: TRBJ2-5
cdr3_aa: SVEEAHQETQY

clone_size: NA
v_call: TRBV9
j_call: TRBJ1-4
cdr3_aa: ASSPTYSRNEKLF

clone_size: NA
v_call: TRBV7-9
j_call: TRBJ1-2
cdr3_aa: ASSSSSELRYT

clone_size: NA
v_call: TRBV6-6
j_call: TRBJ2-3
cdr3_aa: ASSTLAGVGTDTQY

clone_size: NA
v_call: TRBV5-5
j_call: TRBJ2-2
cdr3_aa: ASSLEGGNTGELF

clone_size: once
v_call: TRBV27
j_call: TRBJ2-7
cdr3_aa: ASREAGPSYEQY

clone_size: NA
v_call: TRBV6-5
j_call: TRBJ1-2
cdr3_aa: ASSQTGTRNYGYT

clone_size: few
v_call: TRBV5-1
j_call: TRBJ2-1
cdr3_aa: ASSLGSSGAYLNEQF

clone_size: once
v_call: TRBV5-1
j_call: TRBJ2-7
cdr3_aa: ASSLGPRDGTYEQY

clone_size: once
v_call: TRBV7-9
j_call: TRBJ1-1
cdr3_aa: ASSLGRVTEAF

clone_size: few
v_call: TRBV7-2
j_call: TRBJ1-5
cdr3_aa: ASSLSGTGSQPQH

clone_size: NA
v_call: TRBV7-8
j_call: TRBJ1-3
cdr3_aa: ASSLSDNPGNTIY

clone_size: NA
v_call: TRBV4-1
j_call: TRBJ2-3
cdr3_aa: ASSQMVEVATGTQY

clone_size: NA
v_call: TRBV18
j_call: TRBJ1-1
cdr3_aa: ASSPRRQQVNTEAF

clone_size: once
v_call: TRBV7-9
j_call: TRBJ1-5
cdr3_aa: ASSTTGIIQPQH

clone_size: NA
v_call: TRBV6-5
j_call: TRBJ2-2
cdr3_aa: ASTVQGIGELF

clone_size: NA
v_call: TRBV2
j_call: TRBJ1-2
cdr3_aa: ASRDYRGYGYT

clone_size: NA
v_call: TRBV27
j_call: TRBJ2-1
cdr3_aa: ASSLFGGFNNEQF

clone_size: NA
v_call: TRBV12-5
j_call: TRBJ1-5
cdr3_aa: ASGQGDQPQH

clone_size: NA
v_call: TRBV18
j_call: TRBJ2-5
cdr3_aa: ASSPPGLAGQETQY

clone_size: NA
v_call: TRBV3-1/TRBV3-2
j_call: TRBJ1-3
cdr3_aa: ASSGVGGNTIY

clone_size: once
v_call: TRBV23-1
j_call: TRBJ2-2
cdr3_aa: ASSQCVSGGNTGELF

clone_size: NA
v_call: TRBV30
j_call: TRBJ2-7
cdr3_aa: AWSAGNYEQY

clone_size: NA
v_call: TRBV14
j_call: TRBJ1-1
cdr3_aa: ASSQEGREHQNTEAF

clone_size: NA
v_call: TRBV7-2
j_call: TRBJ1-3
cdr3_aa: ASKSRQGASIY

clone_size: NA
v_call: TRBV27
j_call: TRBJ1-5
cdr3_aa: ASSPWTGDQPQH

clone_size: NA
v_call: TRBV19
j_call: TRBJ1-3
cdr3_aa: ASSSQLGGHTGNTIY

clone_size: NA
v_call: TRBV7-9
j_call: TRBJ2-3
cdr3_aa: ASSRQTGGADTQY

clone_size: NA
v_call: TRBV12-3/TRBV12-4
j_call: TRBJ1-4
cdr3_aa: ASSLRQGEKLF

clone_size: NA
v_call: TRBV18
j_call: TRBJ1-2
cdr3_aa: ASSPPVVRGYT

clone_size: NA
v_call: TRBV28
j_call: TRBJ1-2
cdr3_aa: ASSVQDSYGYT

clone_size: NA
v_call: TRBV6-5
j_call: TRBJ1-6
cdr3_aa: ASGYSRGGPLH

clone_size: NA
v_call: TRBV15
j_call: TRBJ2-5
cdr3_aa: ATSRGRGVGETQY

clone_size: NA
v_call: TRBV4-1
j_call: TRBJ1-4
cdr3_aa: ASSQDTATGGEKLF

clone_size: NA
v_call: TRBV19
j_call: TRBJ1-1
cdr3_aa: ASSTYTGNTEAF

clone_size: NA
v_call: TRBV11-2
j_call: TRBJ1-6
cdr3_aa: ASSLVQRGQLAHSPLH

clone_size: NA
v_call: TRBV3-1/TRBV3-2
j_call: TRBJ1-5
cdr3_aa: ASSRAEGNQPQH

clone_size: NA
v_call: TRBV9
j_call: TRBJ1-3
cdr3_aa: ASSVELNSGNTIY

clone_size: NA
v_call: TRBV7-2
j_call: TRBJ1-4
cdr3_aa: ASSFRGQTNEKLF

clone_size: NA
v_call: TRBV7-9
j_call: TRBJ1-5
cdr3_aa: ASSFSRGGDNNQPQH

clone_size: NA
v_call: TRBV6-5
j_call: TRBJ2-2
cdr3_aa: ASRGDVGELF

clone_size: NA
v_call: TRBV5-1
j_call: TRBJ1-4
cdr3_aa: ASSLDRSNEKLF

clone_size: NA
v_call: TRBV9
j_call: TRBJ2-5
cdr3_aa: ASSKSRGQVETQY